The TCR beta chain under discussion was sequenced for a study of blood T cell repertoires in COVID-19 (dated by TCRdb to between 2020 and 2021). In terms of the full investigation: Collaborator samples came from the United States, Italy and Spain and covered acute and convalescent phases of COVID-19. The repertoires were released in a freely available public database meant as a resource for research on the immune response to SARS-CoV-2. The dataset comprised deeply sampled blood TCRbeta repertoires from subjects exposed to, actively infected with, or recovered from COVID-19. The material from the prospective study consisted of cDNA or gDNA derived from T cells, B-cell-depleted T cells, or PBMCs. Samples were obtained from the ongoing ImmuneRACE study (first 160 participants) and from some 1,200 subjects provided by 6 global collaborators. Sample metadata almost always included a de-identified subject ID, COVID-19 status, age in years and sex. Where available, HLA class I and class II types were obtained from metadata supplied by the sample provider rather than from assay-based typing. General study outcomes and caveats: The quantity of clinical and demographic metadata differed by source and by participant and was supplied without curation.

From the cysteine up to the phenylalanine, the CDR3 has a length of 15 residues. The retained sequence is limited to the CDR3, 45 bases, with the frame set at the first base. Relative to germline, V is missing 5 bases and J is missing 1 base, with 5 bases of the junction outside any gene match. CDR1 and CDR2, looked up from the germline V gene (reference sequence), are LNHDA and SQIVND. On this clone itself: Its antigen specificity is not known. Base qualities were left out, and no much larger clone turns up one base away.

Collaborating institutions collected whole blood in K2EDTA tubes following their own protocols. For TCRbeta analysis, collaborators shipped samples as frozen whole blood, isolated PBMCs, or DNA extracted from either of those sample types. TCRbeta CDR3 regions were amplified from genomic DNA by means of the immunoSEQ Assay, a bias-controlled multiplex PCR. From the authors' description of their analysis: Within the assay, amplification of reference gene primers was used to estimate how many nucleated cells each sample contained. To quantify the absolute abundance of each unique TCRbeta CDR3 rearrangement, sequence reads were collapsed and filtered. Productive Simpson clonality was computed per sample as the square root of Simpson's diversity index over productive rearrangements. The table was pulled from immuneACCESS by TCRdb, which kept in-frame rearrangements only. Such tables lose some clones; where checked, under half of the loss comes from unresolved V genes, and the rest has no known cause. That table gives V, J and clone size, and the DNA gave D and trimming. The sample includes 90,000 to 120,000 clones, with approximately 80% observed a single time. 20% of the sample is taken by the ten largest.

The specimen sequenced was peripheral blood. The sequence joins TRBV19 to TRBJ2-5; 9 bases in between match TRBD2. The source of this sequence is a man in his 70s with active or convalescent COVID-19. The DNA sequence follows: TGTGCCAGTAGTTTTATTAGCGGGGGCCAAGAGACCCAGTACTTC. Translated, this is CASSFISGGQETQYF.